Following are 28 T cell receptor beta chains from one sample sequenced in a study of blood T cell repertoires in COVID-19. The assay was immunoSEQ multiplex PCR, and TCRdb's table has in-frame clones only and misses some. The data show some 250,000 clones, around 87% seen once. Sample: peripheral blood. These receptors came from a woman in her 30s who had recovered from COVID-19.

This chain uses TRBV10-2 with TRBJ1-1; no clear D gene. The germline V and J ends were trimmed by 8 bases and 6 bases, with 10 bases remaining between them. The CDR3 covers 11 residues. Looked up from germline, CDR1 is WSHSY and CDR2 is SAAADI. The CDR3 loop reads CASGPLAEAFF. The CDR3 region has the DNA TGCGCCAGCGGGCCGCTGGCTGAAGCTTTCTTT.

The gene calls are TRBV13 and TRBJ2-5; TRBD2 is a possible D gene (5 bases). CDR1 PRHDT and CDR2 FYEKMQ come from the germline V gene (reference sequence). V lost 5 bases and J 4 bases, leaving 14 bases between the germline ends. The CDR3 contains 14 residues. The CDR3 nucleotides read TGTGCCAGCAGCGCCGGACTTCGGCTAGAGACCCAGTACTTC. Its translation: CASSAGLRLETQYF.

V gene TRBV5-4 combines with J gene TRBJ2-3, with 11 bases identical to TRBD2. Germline CDR1 is SGHNT and CDR2 is YYREEE (reference sequence). V trimming: 5 bases; J trimming: 2 bases; junction bases outside the gene matches: 7. The CDR3 is 16 amino acids. The CDR3 protein is CASSSSGGSNTDTQYF. The CDR3 DNA is TGTGCCAGCAGTTCTAGCGGGGGGTCGAACACAGATACGCAGTATTTT. The entire variable domain, with the rest obtained from reference TRBV5-4 and TRBJ2-3, is as follows: ETGVTQSPTHLIKTRGQQVTLRCSSQSGHNTVSWYQQALGQGPQFIFQYYREEENGRGNFPPRFSGLQFPNYSSELNVNALELDDSALYLCASSSSGGSNTDTQYFGPGTRLTVL.

This chain connects TRBV3-1 (or the pseudogene TRBV3-2) to TRBJ2-3, with D unresolved. Deletions cut 4 bases from V and 4 bases from J, with 12 bases between. Germline V lookup: CDR1 LGHDT, CDR2 YNNKEL (reference sequence). The CDR3 is 14 amino acids. The CDR3 loop is CASSLIAGADTQYF. As DNA, the CDR3 is TGTGCCAGCAGCCTAATAGCTGGCGCAGATACGCAGTATTTT.

The chain has TRBV2 and TRBJ2-1, with 11 bases fitting TRBD1. Germline CDR1 reads SNHLY; CDR2 reads FYNNEI. CDR3 size: 17 residues. The junction had 12 bases not matched to a gene; V was cut back by 5 bases and J by 6 bases. As DNA, the CDR3 is TGTGCCAGCAGTTTACCTGTTGACGGGACAGGGGGCAATGAGCAGTTCTTC. It codes for CASSLPVDGTGGNEQFF.

The chain joins TRBV2 to TRBJ2-5; 14 nucleotides align to TRBD2. Germline CDR1 reads SNHLY; CDR2 reads FYNNEI. CDR3 length equals 15 residues. Trimming removed 6 bases from V and 5 bases from J; junction bases left unmatched: 5. The CDR3 DNA is TGTGCCAGCAGACAGACTAGCGGGGGGGCTGAGACCCAGTACTTC. Translated, it gives CASRQTSGGAETQYF.

This chain joins TRBV5-6 and TRBJ2-3; no clear D. CDR1 is SGHDT, CDR2 YYEEEE, per germline. V lost 2 bases, J lost 2 bases, and 15 bases lay in between. The CDR3 covers 16 residues. The CDR3 nucleotides are TGTGCCAGCAGCTTCCTCATCGCGGCAGTCACAGATACGCAGTATTTT. Amino acid sequence: CASSFLIAAVTDTQYF.

V is TRBV19 and J is TRBJ2-7; TRBD1 matches at 9 bases. With V trimmed by 5 bases and J by 6 bases, 11 bases remained unmatched. This CDR3 region has 15 residues. Germline values: CDR1 LNHDA, CDR2 SQIVND (reference sequence). CDR3 sequence: CASSPRTGGIGEQYF. CDR3 DNA sequence: TGTGCCAGTAGTCCTAGAACAGGGGGCATCGGCGAGCAGTACTTC.

J is TRBJ1-1 and V is TRBV6-5; maybe TRBD1 (5 bases). The CDR3 runs 14 residues. The V gene's germline CDR1 is MNHEY and CDR2 SVGAGI. V lost 2 bases, J lost 4 bases, and 11 bases lay in between. CDR3 loop: CASSYPGGGTEAFF. CDR3 nucleotides: TGTGCCAGCAGTTACCCTGGGGGGGGCACTGAAGCTTTCTTT.

The DNA for the CDR3 is TGTGCCAGCAGTCCGCGGACAGGGGAGACCCAGTACTTC. Translated: CASSPRTGETQYF. This sequence joins TRBV2 and TRBJ2-5; 8 bases match TRBD1. V gave up 5 bases and J gave up 5 bases; unmatched junction bases: 4. Germline lookup yields CDR1 SNHLY and CDR2 FYNNEI. The CDR3 has 13 residues.

This rearrangement joins TRBV27 to TRBJ2-7, with 8 bases matching TRBD1. The germline V gene encodes CDR1 MNHEY and CDR2 SMNVEV (reference sequence). The CDR3 has 15 residues. After removal of 2 bases from V and 3 bases from J, the junction contained 6 bases not matched to a gene. The DNA for the CDR3 is TGTGCCAGCAGTTTAACAGGGGGAGATTACTACGAGCAGTACTTC. Translated: CASSLTGGDYYEQYF.

The rearrangement uses TRBV10-3 and TRBJ2-2, with 10 bases aligning to TRBD1. Germline CDR1 is ENHRY and CDR2 is SYGVKD. V trimming: 7 bases; J trimming: 6 bases; junction bases outside the gene matches: 8. CDR3 length: 15 residues. CDR3 DNA sequence: TGTGCCATCAACCCCGGGACAGGGGTCCCCGGGGAGCTGTTTTTT. Translating it yields CAINPGTGVPGELFF.

The rearrangement joins TRBV6-2 or TRBV6-3 to TRBJ2-5; D possibly corresponds to TRBD1 (6 bases). CDR1 is MNHEY and CDR2 is SVGEGT in the germline V gene. Trimming pared 5 bases from V and 6 bases from J, leaving 16 bases between. The CDR3 totals 14 residues. CDR3 region: CASSLPGAIQTQYF. CDR3 bases: TGTGCCAGCAGTCTTCCAGGGGCAATTCAGACCCAGTACTTC.

The V gene is TRBV4-1, the J gene TRBJ2-1; no firm D call. V was trimmed by 0 bases and J by 5 bases, leaving 14 bases between them. The CDR3 loop spans 16 amino acids. The V gene's germline CDR1 is MGHRA and CDR2 YSYEKL. The CDR3 region has the DNA TGCGCCAGCAGCCAAGATTCCCCCAGAAAACACAATGAGCAGTTCTTC. It encodes CASSQDSPRKHNEQFF.

The chain is built from TRBV19 and TRBJ1-1, with 7 positions matching TRBD1. The germline V gene encodes CDR1 LNHDA and CDR2 SQIVND (reference sequence). The V segment lost 1 base and the J segment 5 bases; nucleotides outside the gene matches: 4. The CDR3 sequence is 14 residues long. The CDR3: CASSIGAGQTEAFF. DNA of the CDR3: TGTGCCAGTAGTATAGGTGCGGGACAGACTGAAGCTTTCTTT.

This chain links TRBV4-2 with TRBJ2-2; a weak D match, TRBD1 (6 bases). Trimming left V 3 bases short and J 2 bases short, with 10 bases between. This CDR3 comprises 15 residues. CDR1 and CDR2 from the germline V gene are LGHNA and YNFKEQ. CDR3 residues: CASSQGAANTGELFF. The CDR3 region has the DNA TGTGCCAGCAGCCAGGGGGCGGCCAACACCGGGGAGCTGTTTTTT.

DNA of the CDR3: TGCGCCAGCAGCTTGGGCCACGCAGGGGTAATGAACACTGAAGCTTTCTTT. Encoded protein: CASSLGHAGVMNTEAFF. V is TRBV5-1 and J is TRBJ1-1; weak D call: TRBD1 (6 bases). From germline, CDR1 is SGHRS and CDR2 YFSETQ. The CDR3 has 17 amino acids. With 0 bases removed from V and 0 bases from J, the gap between germline ends came to 15 bases.

The chain is built from TRBV5-4 and TRBJ2-7; 8 nucleotides match TRBD1. Germline CDR1 and CDR2: SGHNT and YYREEE (reference sequence). This CDR3 has 14 amino acids. J gave up 6 bases and V 4 bases, and 9 bases lay outside the gene matches. Here the CDR3 reads CASSAGQGMGEQYF. The DNA of the CDR3 is TGTGCCAGCAGCGCAGGACAGGGAATGGGCGAGCAGTACTTC.

This clone was observed a single time. The V gene is TRBV14, the J gene TRBJ2-7, with D unresolved. The V end lost 2 bases, the J end lost 1 base, and 9 bases lay between the germline ends. Germline CDR1 SGHDN, CDR2 FVKESK. The CDR3 is 14 amino acids. The CDR3 sequence is CASSQYLSSYEQYF. DNA for the CDR3: TGTGCCAGCAGCCAATACCTCAGTTCCTACGAGCAGTACTTC. The entire variable domain, with the rest obtained from reference TRBV14 and TRBJ2-7, is as follows: EAGVTQFPSHSVIEKGQTVTLRCDPISGHDNLYWYRRVMGKEIKFLLHFVKESKQDESGMPNNRFLAERTGGTYSTLKVQPAELEDSGVYFCASSQYLSSYEQYFGPGTRLTVT.

The rearrangement uses TRBV11-2 and TRBJ2-1; 10 bases align to TRBD2. After removal of 5 bases from V and 8 bases from J, the junction contained 9 bases not matched to a gene. Germline-derived CDR1 and CDR2 are SGHAT and FQNNGV. This CDR3 has 15 residues. The CDR3 is CASSRSGGALDEQFF. The CDR3 nucleotides are TGTGCCAGCAGCCGGAGCGGGGGGGCCCTCGATGAGCAGTTCTTC.

The CDR3 region is CASSQEWSRGQPQHF. The CDR3 nucleotides read TGCGCCAGCAGCCAAGAATGGAGCAGGGGTCAGCCCCAGCATTTT. The rearrangement links TRBV4-1 to TRBJ1-5, with a possible D match to TRBD1 (6 bases). Germline CDR1 is MGHRA and CDR2 is YSYEKL. The CDR3 consists of 15 residues. Trimming cost V 0 bases and J 6 bases, with 12 bases left between them.

The chain employs TRBV19 and TRBJ2-2, with D uncertain. The CDR3 runs 14 residues. Germline assignment: CDR1 LNHDA and CDR2 SQIVND (reference sequence). With 5 bases removed from V and 1 base from J, the gap between germline ends came to 8 bases. CDR3 DNA sequence: TGTGCCAGTAGTGCGATATTGAACACCGGGGAGCTGTTTTTT. It specifies CASSAILNTGELFF.

V is TRBV5-1 and J is TRBJ1-3; D gene unclear. The V gene lost 4 bases and the J gene lost 4 bases, with 18 bases spanning the gap. The germline CDR1 and CDR2 sequences are SGHRS and YFSETQ. The length of the CDR3 is 16 residues. CDR3 amino acids: CASSLSAGGEGNTIYF. The CDR3 DNA is TGCGCCAGCAGCCTATCAGCCGGTGGAGAGGGAAACACCATATATTTT.

V usage is TRBV6-5 and J usage is TRBJ2-3; TRBD2 aligns across 9 bases. CDR1 is MNHEY and CDR2 is SVGAGI in the germline V gene. V lost 6 bases to trimming and J lost 3 bases; unmatched junction nucleotides: 7. This CDR3 contains 15 residues. The CDR3 is CASSLAGVVTDTQYF. The CDR3 nucleotides read TGTGCCAGCAGCTTAGCGGGGGTGGTAACAGATACGCAGTATTTT.

This clone has just a few counts. The chain has TRBV9 and TRBJ2-2; 7 bases match TRBD2. Germline lookup yields CDR1 SGDLS and CDR2 YYNGEE. This CDR3 has 16 residues. Germline trimming cut 0 bases from V and 5 bases from J; bases unmatched to any gene: 7. For the CDR3, the DNA is TGTGCCAGCAGCGTAGAAGCGGGGACGAGTACCGGGGAGCTGTTTTTT. This translates into CASSVEAGTSTGELFF.

V and J are TRBV10-3 and TRBJ1-1, with 7 bases identical to TRBD1. Germline V gene lookup returns CDR1 ENHRY and CDR2 SYGVKD. Losses at the gene ends were 0 bases for V and 1 base for J; bases not matched to a gene: 2. There are 15 residues in the CDR3. The DNA of the CDR3 is TGTGCCATCAGTGAGTCAGGACAGGCGAACACTGAAGCTTTCTTT. Amino acids: CAISESGQANTEAFF.

The chain has TRBV18 and TRBJ2-5; the D gene is possibly TRBD1 (5 bases). Germline lookup yields CDR1 KGHSH and CDR2 LQKENI. CDR3 size: 14 residues. The germline V and J ends were trimmed by 5 bases and 2 bases, with 12 bases remaining between them. CDR3 region: CASSSRQTQETQYF. CDR3 bases: TGTGCCAGCTCATCCCGACAGACTCAAGAGACCCAGTACTTC. The variable domain in full, completed from reference TRBV18 and TRBJ2-5, reads NAGVMQNPRHLVRRRGQEARLRCSPMKGHSHVYWYRQLPEEGLKFMVYLQKENIIDESGMPKERFSAEFPKEGPSILRIQQVVRGDSAAYFCASSSRQTQETQYFGPGTRLLVL.

V usage is TRBV18 and J usage is TRBJ2-1; no clear D gene. Germline V gene lookup returns CDR1 KGHSH and CDR2 LQKENI. V lost 0 bases, J lost 0 bases, and 15 bases lay in between. This CDR3 is built from 18 residues. DNA for the CDR3: TGTGCCAGCTCACCACCGTTTCCGGTTTCAAGCTCCTACAATGAGCAGTTCTTC. It encodes CASSPPFPVSSSYNEQFF.